This T cell receptor (beta chain) was recovered during a study of T-cell memory formation after mild COVID-19. TCRdb fed the 5' RACE reads into MiXCR, producing one record per CDR3 protein. Of roughly 130,000 distinct CDR3 sequences in the sample, around a sixth were seen once. The sample holds many counts of this clonotype. The V and J ends lost 6 bases and 7 bases respectively, with 19 bases between them. The CDR3 totals 15 residues. V gene TRBV12-3 or TRBV12-4 combines with J gene TRBJ2-1; D possibly corresponds to TRBD2 (7 bases). Sequences were obtained from PBMCs or a T cell subset sorted from them (not recorded which). The clonotype originates from an adult woman who had mild COVID-19 (a few samples of this study predate the infection). Cell type and time point are not known. CDR3 DNA sequence: TGTGCCAGCAGCACGCTAGCGGAGGGGGGGAATGAGCAGTTCTTC. This codes for CASSTLAEGGNEQFF.